A selection of T cell receptor beta chains follows, all from one sample in a study of blood T cells in healthy people across ages. MiXCR, applied by TCRdb to the 5' RACE reads, yields one record per CDR3 protein. The data hold around 1,100,000 distinct CDR3 sequences, with 35% to 45% observed a single time. Source material: blood. The origin of the receptors is a man between 18 and 35 years old in good health. CDR3s include the opening cysteine and the closing phenylalanine or tryptophan. Each record gives: clone size, V gene, D gene, J gene, CDR3 protein, CDR3 DNA. The D gene is left open where the match is weak. Clone size appears in some rows only: once, few, many, or a class for an expanded clone.

-	TRBV7-3	TRBD1	TRBJ2-7	CASSLLRGLSYNEQYF	TGTGCCAGCAGCCTACTCAGGGGGCTTTCCTACAATGAGCAGTACTTC
-	TRBV7-9	-	TRBJ1-1	CASSLAGRSSRYTEAFF	TGTGCCAGCAGCTTAGCCGGCCGTAGCTCCAGATACACTGAAGCTTTCTTT
many	TRBV6-5	-	TRBJ2-7	CASRKDGTYEQYF	TGTGCCAGCAGAAAGGACGGTACCTACGAGCAGTACTTC
once	TRBV7-2	-	TRBJ2-7	CASSCNQGYEQYF	TGTGCCAGCAGCTGTAATCAGGGGTACGAGCAGTACTTC
-	TRBV18	-	TRBJ2-3	CASAPPVGTDTQYF	TGTGCCAGCGCACCACCGGTCGGCACAGATACGCAGTATTTT
once	TRBV27	TRBD2	TRBJ2-1	CTSSFPHDSGEQFF	TGTACCAGCAGTTTCCCCCACGATAGCGGGGAACAGTTCTTC
-	TRBV18	-	TRBJ1-4	CASFPGAGSEKLFF	TGTGCCAGCTTCCCAGGGGCGGGCTCGGAAAAACTGTTTTTT
-	TRBV7-9	-	TRBJ1-1	CASSGTSNTEAFF	TGTGCCAGCAGCGGGACCTCGAACACTGAAGCTTTCTTT
-	TRBV12-3/TRBV12-4	TRBD1	TRBJ1-4	CASSTGQGDEKLFF	TGTGCCAGCAGCACCGGACAGGGGGACGAAAAACTGTTTTTT
few	TRBV6-6	TRBD2	TRBJ2-1	CASERGSYNEQFF	TGTGCCAGCGAGCGGGGGAGCTACAATGAGCAGTTCTTC
few	TRBV20-1	-	TRBJ2-3	CSSNRGLAGTDTQYF	TGCAGTTCCAATCGAGGATTAGCGGGCACAGATACGCAGTATTTT
many	TRBV5-1	-	TRBJ1-2	CASSLVPTAYGYTF	TGCGCCAGCAGCTTGGTTCCCACAGCCTATGGCTACACCTTC
few	TRBV28	-	TRBJ2-5	CASSLENTRIWTQYF	TGTGCCAGCAGCTTGGAGAATACCAGAATTTGGACCCAGTACTTC